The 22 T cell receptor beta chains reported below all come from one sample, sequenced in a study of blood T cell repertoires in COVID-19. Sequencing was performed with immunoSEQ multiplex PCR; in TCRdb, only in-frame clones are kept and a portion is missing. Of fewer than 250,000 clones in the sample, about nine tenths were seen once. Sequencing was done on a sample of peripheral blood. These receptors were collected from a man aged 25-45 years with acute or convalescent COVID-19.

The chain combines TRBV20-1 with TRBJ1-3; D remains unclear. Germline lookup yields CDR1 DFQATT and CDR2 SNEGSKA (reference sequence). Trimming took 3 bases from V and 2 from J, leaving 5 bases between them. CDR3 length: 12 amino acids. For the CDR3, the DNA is TGCAGTGCTAGTCCAACTGGAAACACCATATATTTT. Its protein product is CSASPTGNTIYF.

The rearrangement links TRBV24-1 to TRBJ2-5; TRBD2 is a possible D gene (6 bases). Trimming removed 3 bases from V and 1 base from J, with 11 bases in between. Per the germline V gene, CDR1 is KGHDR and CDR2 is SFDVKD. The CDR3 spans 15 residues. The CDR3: CATSDTHGGQETQYF. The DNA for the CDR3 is TGTGCCACCAGTGATACCCACGGGGGCCAAGAGACCCAGTACTTC.

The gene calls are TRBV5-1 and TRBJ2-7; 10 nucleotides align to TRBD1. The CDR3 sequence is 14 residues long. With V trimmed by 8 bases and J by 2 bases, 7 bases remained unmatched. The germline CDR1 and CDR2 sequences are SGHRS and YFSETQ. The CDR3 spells CASAAGTGAYEQYF. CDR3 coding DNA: TGCGCCAGTGCCGCCGGGACAGGGGCCTACGAGCAGTACTTC.

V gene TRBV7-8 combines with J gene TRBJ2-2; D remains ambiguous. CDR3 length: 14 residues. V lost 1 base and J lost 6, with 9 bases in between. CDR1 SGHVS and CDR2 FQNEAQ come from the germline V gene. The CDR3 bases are TGTGCCAGCAGCTTAGTTTTCGTATCCGGGGAGCTGTTTTTT. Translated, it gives CASSLVFVSGELFF. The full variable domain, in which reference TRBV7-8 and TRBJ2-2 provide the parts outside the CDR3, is GAGVSQSPRYKVAKRGQDVALRCDPISGHVSLFWYQQALGQGPEFLTYFQNEAQLDKSGLPSDRFFAERPEGSVSTLKIQRTQQEDSAVYLCASSLVFVSGELFFGEGSRLTVL.

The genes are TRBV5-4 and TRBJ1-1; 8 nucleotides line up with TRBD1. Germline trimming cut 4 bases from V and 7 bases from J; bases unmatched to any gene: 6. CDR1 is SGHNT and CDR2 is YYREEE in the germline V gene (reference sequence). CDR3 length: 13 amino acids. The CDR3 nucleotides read TGTGCCAGCAGCCCCCAGGGACAGGATGAAGCTTTCTTT. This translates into CASSPQGQDEAFF.

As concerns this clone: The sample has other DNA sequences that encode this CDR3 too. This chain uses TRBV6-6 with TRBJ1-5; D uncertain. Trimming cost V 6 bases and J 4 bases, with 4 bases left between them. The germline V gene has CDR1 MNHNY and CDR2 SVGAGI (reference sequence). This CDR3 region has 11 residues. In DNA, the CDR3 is TGTGCCAGCAGGTATAATCAGCCCCAGCATTTT. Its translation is CASRYNQPQHF.

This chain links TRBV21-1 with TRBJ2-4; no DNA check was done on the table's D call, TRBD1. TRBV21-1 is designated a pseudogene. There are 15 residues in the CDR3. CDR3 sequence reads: CASSKAFRQGHIQYF. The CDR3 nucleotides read TGTGCCAGCAGCAAAGCCTTTAGACAGGGTCACATTCAGTACTTC.

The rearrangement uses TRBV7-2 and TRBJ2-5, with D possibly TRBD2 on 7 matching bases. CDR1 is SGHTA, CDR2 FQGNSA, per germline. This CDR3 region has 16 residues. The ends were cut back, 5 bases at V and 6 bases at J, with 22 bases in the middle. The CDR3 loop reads CASSPTGAGVYQTQYF. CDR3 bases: TGTGCCAGCAGCCCCACGGGGGCGGGGGTGTATCAGACCCAGTACTTC.

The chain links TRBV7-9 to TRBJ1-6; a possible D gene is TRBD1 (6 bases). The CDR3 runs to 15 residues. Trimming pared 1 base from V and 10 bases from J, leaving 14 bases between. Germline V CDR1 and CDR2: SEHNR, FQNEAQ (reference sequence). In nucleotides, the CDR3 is TGTGCCAGCAGCTTAGTAGGGGGGGATGGATCACCCCTCCACTTT. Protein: CASSLVGGDGSPLHF.

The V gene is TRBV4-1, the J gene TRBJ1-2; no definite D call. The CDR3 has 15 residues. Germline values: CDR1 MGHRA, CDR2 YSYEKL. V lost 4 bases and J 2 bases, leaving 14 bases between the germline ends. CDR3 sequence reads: CASSRLGQENYGYTF. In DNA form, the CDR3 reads TGCGCCAGCAGCCGCCTGGGTCAGGAAAACTATGGCTACACCTTC.

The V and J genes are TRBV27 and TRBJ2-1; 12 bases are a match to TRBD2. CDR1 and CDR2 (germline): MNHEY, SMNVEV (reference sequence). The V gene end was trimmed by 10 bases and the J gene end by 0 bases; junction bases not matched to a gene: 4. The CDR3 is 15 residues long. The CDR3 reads CATLAGGGSYNEQFF. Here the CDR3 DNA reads TGTGCCACCCTAGCGGGGGGGGGCTCCTACAATGAGCAGTTCTTC.

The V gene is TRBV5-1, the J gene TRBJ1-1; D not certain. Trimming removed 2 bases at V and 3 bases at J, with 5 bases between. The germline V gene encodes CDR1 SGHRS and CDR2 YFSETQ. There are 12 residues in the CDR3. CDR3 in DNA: TGCGCCAGCAGCTTTACAGACACTGAAGCTTTCTTT. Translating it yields CASSFTDTEAFF.

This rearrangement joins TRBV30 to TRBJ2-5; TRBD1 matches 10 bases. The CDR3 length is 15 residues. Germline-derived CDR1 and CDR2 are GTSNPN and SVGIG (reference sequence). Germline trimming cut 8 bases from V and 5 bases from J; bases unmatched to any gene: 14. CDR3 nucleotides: TGTGCCGGAATACCGGGACAGGGGTTGATCGAGACCCAGTACTTC. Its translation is CAGIPGQGLIETQYF.

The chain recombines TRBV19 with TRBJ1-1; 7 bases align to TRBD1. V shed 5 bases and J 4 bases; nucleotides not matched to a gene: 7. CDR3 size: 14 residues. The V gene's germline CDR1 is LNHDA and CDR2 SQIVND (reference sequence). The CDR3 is CASSADRVITEAFF. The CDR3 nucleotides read TGTGCCAGTAGTGCTGACAGGGTGATCACTGAAGCTTTCTTT.

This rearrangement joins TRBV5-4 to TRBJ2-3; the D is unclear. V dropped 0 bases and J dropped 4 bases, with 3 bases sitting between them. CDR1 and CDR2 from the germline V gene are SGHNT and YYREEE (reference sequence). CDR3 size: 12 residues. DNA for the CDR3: TGTGCCAGCAGCTTGGTCGCAGATACGCAGTATTTT. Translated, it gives CASSLVADTQYF.

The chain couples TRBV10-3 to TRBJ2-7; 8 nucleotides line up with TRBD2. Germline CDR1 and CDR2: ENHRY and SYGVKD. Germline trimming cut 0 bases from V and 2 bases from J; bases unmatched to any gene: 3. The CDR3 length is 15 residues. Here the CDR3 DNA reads TGTGCCATCAGTGAGTCGACGGGGGGGCCCTACGAGCAGTACTTC. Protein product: CAISESTGGPYEQYF.

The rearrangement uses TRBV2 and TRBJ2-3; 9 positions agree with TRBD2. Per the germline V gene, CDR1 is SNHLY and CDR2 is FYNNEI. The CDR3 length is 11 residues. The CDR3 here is CSGGSGDTQYF. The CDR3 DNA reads TGTAGCGGGGGGTCTGGGGATACGCAGTATTTT.

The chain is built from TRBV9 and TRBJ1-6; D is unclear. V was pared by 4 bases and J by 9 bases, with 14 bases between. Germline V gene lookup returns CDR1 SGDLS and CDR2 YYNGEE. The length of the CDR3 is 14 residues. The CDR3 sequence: CASSTRHPSSPLHF. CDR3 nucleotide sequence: TGTGCCAGCAGCACCCGACACCCCAGTTCACCCCTCCACTTT.

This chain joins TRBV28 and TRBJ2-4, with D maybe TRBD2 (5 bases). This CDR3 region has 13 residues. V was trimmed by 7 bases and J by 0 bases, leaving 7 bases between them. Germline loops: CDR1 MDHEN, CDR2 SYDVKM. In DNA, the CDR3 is TGTGCCAGCAAGCGGTTAGCCAAAAACATTCAGTACTTC. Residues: CASKRLAKNIQYF.

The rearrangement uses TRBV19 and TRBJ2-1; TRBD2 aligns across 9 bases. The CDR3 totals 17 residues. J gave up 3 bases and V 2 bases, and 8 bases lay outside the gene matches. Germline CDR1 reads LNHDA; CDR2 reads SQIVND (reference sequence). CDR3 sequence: CASSIPASGKLYNEQFF. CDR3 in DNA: TGTGCCAGTAGTATACCGGCTAGCGGGAAACTCTACAATGAGCAGTTCTTC. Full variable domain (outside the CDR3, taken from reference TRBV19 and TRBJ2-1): DGGITQSPKYLFRKEGQNVTLSCEQNLNHDAMYWYRQDPGQGLRLIYYSQIVNDFQKGDIAEGYSVSREKKESFPLTVTSAQKNPTAFYLCASSIPASGKLYNEQFFGPGTRLTVL.

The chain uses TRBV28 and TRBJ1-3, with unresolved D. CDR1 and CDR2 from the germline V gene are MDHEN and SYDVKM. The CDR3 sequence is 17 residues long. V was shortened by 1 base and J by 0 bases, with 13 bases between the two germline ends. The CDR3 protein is CASSLSGLSASGNTIYF. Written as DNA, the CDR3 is TGTGCCAGCAGTTTATCTGGGCTGTCTGCCTCTGGAAACACCATATATTTT.

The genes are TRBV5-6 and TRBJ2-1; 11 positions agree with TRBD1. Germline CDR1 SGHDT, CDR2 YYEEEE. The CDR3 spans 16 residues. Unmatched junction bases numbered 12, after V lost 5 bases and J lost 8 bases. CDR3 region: CASRHAGTGGRDEQFF. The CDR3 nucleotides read TGTGCCAGCAGACACGCCGGGACAGGGGGAAGAGATGAGCAGTTCTTC.